This TCR beta chain originates from a study of blood T cell repertoires in COVID-19. Study information: Samples of COVID-19 (acute and convalescent) were obtained from the United States, Italy and Spain.

This clone was found once. The method was immunoSEQ multiplex PCR; TCRdb's version includes in-frame clones alone and lacks a portion of them. The table lists 250,000 or so clones, around 89% of them singletons, with 6% to 6.5% in the top ten. Patients from Seattle were sampled longitudinally, starting during active infection. CDR1 and CDR2 from the germline V gene are SNHLY and FYNNEI. Trimming shortened V by 7 bases and J by 3 bases, and 9 bases separated the two germline ends. The CDR3 spans 12 residues. The TCR comes from a woman in her twenties or thirties with COVID-19, enrolled during active disease. The chain links TRBV2 to TRBJ1-2; D is ambiguous. Input material: peripheral blood. The CDR3 DNA reads as TGTGCCAGCATGATAGCAGACTATGGCTACACCTTC. This codes for CASMIADYGYTF.